The 28 T cell receptor beta chains reported below all come from one sample, sequenced in a study of blood T cell repertoires in COVID-19. TCRdb keeps only in-frame clones here, not all; method: immunoSEQ multiplex PCR. The sample includes approximately 260,000 clones, 90% of them seen just once. The sequencing input was peripheral blood. The origin of the receptors is a woman aged 60 to 75 with COVID-19, enrolled during active disease.

This chain links TRBV30 with TRBJ1-2, with D unclear. V was clipped by 4 bases and J by 8 bases, with 11 bases between them. CDR1 is GTSNPN, CDR2 SVGIG, per germline (reference sequence). This CDR3 is 11 amino acids long. The CDR3 loop reads CAWTEQYGYTF. The CDR3 nucleotides read TGTGCCTGGACGGAACAGTACGGCTACACCTTC.

This chain links TRBV25-1 with TRBJ1-6, with D unclear. With 5 bases removed from V and 7 bases from J, the gap between germline ends came to 9 bases. Germline CDR1 is MGHDK and CDR2 is SYGVNS. CDR3 length equals 13 residues. CDR3 loop: CASSLVSNSPLHF. The DNA of the CDR3 is TGTGCCAGCAGTCTAGTCTCCAATTCACCCCTCCACTTT.

Worth noting for this clone: This specimen includes other DNA sequences encoding the same CDR3. This chain uses TRBV7-3 with TRBJ2-1; 7 nucleotides agree with TRBD2. Germline V gene data show CDR1 as SGHTA and CDR2 as FQGTGA. The junction had 3 bases not matched to a gene; V was cut back by 0 bases and J by 7 bases. CDR3 length: 14 amino acids. The CDR3 sequence is CASSLTAGRNEQFF. The CDR3 coding sequence is TGTGCCAGCAGCTTAACAGCGGGGCGGAATGAGCAGTTCTTC.

This clone was seen a few times. V and J are TRBV2 and TRBJ1-5, with 8 bases that match TRBD1. The trim removed 5 bases at V and 4 bases at J, leaving 4 bases unmatched. The CDR3 totals 14 residues. CDR1 and CDR2 from the germline V gene are SNHLY and FYNNEI. In nucleotides, the CDR3 is TGTGCCAGCAGTTGGACAGGGCCAAATCAGCCCCAGCATTTT. Amino acids: CASSWTGPNQPQHF.

The gene calls are TRBV7-2 and TRBJ2-1, with 11 positions matching TRBD2. The CDR3 has 14 residues. After removal of 2 bases from V and 14 bases from J, the junction contained 8 bases not matched to a gene. The germline V gene encodes CDR1 SGHTA and CDR2 FQGNSA. The CDR3 DNA follows: TGTGCCAGCAGCTTAACCCTAGCGGGGGGTAAGGAGTTCTTC. Translation gives CASSLTLAGGKEFF.

The genes are TRBV6-5 and TRBJ1-1; 8 bases fit TRBD1. The CDR3 consists of 16 residues. V was clipped by 3 bases and J by 1 base; unmatched bases: 7. In germline, CDR1 is MNHEY, CDR2 SVGAGI. The CDR3 bases are TGTGCCAGCAGTTATGCCGGACAGGGCTGGAACACTGAAGCTTTCTTT. Translation: CASSYAGQGWNTEAFF.

J is TRBJ1-4 and V is TRBV15; 10 bases align to TRBD1. With 3 bases clipped from V and 2 bases from J, the junction kept 6 bases outside the gene matches. CDR1 and CDR2 (germline): LNHNV, YYDKDF (reference sequence). This CDR3 region has 17 residues. The CDR3: CATSSGQGDSTNEKLFF. As DNA, the CDR3 is TGTGCCACCAGCAGCGGACAGGGGGATTCGACTAATGAAAAACTGTTTTTT. The variable domain in full, completed from reference TRBV15 and TRBJ1-4, reads DAMVIQNPRYQVTQFGKPVTLSCSQTLNHNVMYWYQQKSSQAPKLLFHYYDKDFNNEADTPDNFQSRRPNTSFCFLDIRSPGLGDTAMYLCATSSGQGDSTNEKLFFGSGTQLSVL.

V is TRBV5-1 and J is TRBJ2-1; D is ambiguous. In germline, CDR1 is SGHRS, CDR2 YFSETQ. V lost 0 bases and J 5 bases, leaving 6 bases between the germline ends. The CDR3 is made up of 13 amino acids. The CDR3 nucleotides read TGCGCCAGCAGCTTGGCCCGTCACAATGAGCAGTTCTTC. Protein product: CASSLARHNEQFF.

The CDR3 sequence: CASSVTADYGYTF. DNA of the CDR3: TGTGCCAGCAGCGTAACGGCGGATTATGGCTACACCTTC. The V call is TRBV9, the J call TRBJ1-2; no definite D call. In germline, CDR1 is SGDLS, CDR2 YYNGEE. Trimming took 1 base from V and 5 from J, leaving 9 bases between them. The CDR3 covers 13 residues. Full variable domain (rest looked up from reference TRBV9 and TRBJ1-2): DSGVTQTPKHLITATGQRVTLRCSPRSGDLSVYWYQQSLDQGLQFLIQYYNGEERAKGNILERFSAQQFPDLHSELNLSSLELGDSALYFCASSVTADYGYTFGSGTRLTVV.

The chain recombines TRBV11-2 with TRBJ1-2, with TRBD1 identical over 8 bases. The trim removed 1 base at V and 8 bases at J, leaving 6 bases unmatched. The CDR3 is 14 amino acids. In germline, CDR1 is SGHAT, CDR2 FQNNGV. For the CDR3, the DNA is TGTGCCAGCAGCTTAGTTGGACAGGGCGTGGGCTACACCTTC. It is translated as CASSLVGQGVGYTF. Combining the CDR3 with reference TRBV11-2 and TRBJ1-2 gives the whole variable domain EAGVAQSPRYKIIEKRQSVAFWCNPISGHATLYWYQQILGQGPKLLIQFQNNGVVDDSQLPKDRFSAERLKGVDSTLKIQPAKLEDSAVYLCASSLVGQGVGYTFGSGTRLTVV.

In the case of this clone: The sample contains more than one DNA sequence encoding this CDR3. CDR3 nucleotide sequence: TGTGCCAGCAGTTTACGGGGTAACTATGGCTACACCTTC. Translating it yields CASSLRGNYGYTF. The rearrangement joins TRBV12-3 or TRBV12-4 to TRBJ1-2; no firm D call. This CDR3 is built from 13 residues. V lost 2 bases and J lost 1, with 5 bases in between.

V and J are TRBV7-2 and TRBJ1-3, with 7 bases matching TRBD1. The V and J ends lost 5 bases and 3 bases, in that order; junction bases with no gene match: 7. The CDR3 sequence is 15 residues long. The V gene's germline CDR1 is SGHTA and CDR2 FQGNSA. As DNA, the CDR3 is TGTGCCAGCAGCACCTCGGGACAGAGTGGAAACACCATATATTTT. It yields the protein CASSTSGQSGNTIYF. The entire variable domain, with the rest obtained from reference TRBV7-2 and TRBJ1-3, is as follows: GAGVSQSPSNKVTEKGKDVELRCDPISGHTALYWYRQSLGQGLEFLIYFQGNSAPDKSGLPSDRFSAERTGGSVSTLTIQRTQQEDSAVYLCASSTSGQSGNTIYFGEGSWLTVV.

With respect to this clone: The sample contains more than one DNA sequence encoding this CDR3. The CDR3 DNA is TGTGCCAGCAGCACAAGCGGGGGGCTCACAGATACGCAGTATTTT. Its protein product is CASSTSGGLTDTQYF. The chain combines TRBV5-4 with TRBJ2-3; 9 positions agree with TRBD2. The J segment lost 2 bases and the V segment lost 4 bases, leaving 5 bases of the junction unmatched. This CDR3 spans 15 amino acids. Germline V gene sequence: CDR1 SGHNT, CDR2 YYREEE (reference sequence).

J is TRBJ1-2 and V is TRBV5-4; possible D gene TRBD1, 5 bases. The CDR3 extends over 15 amino acids. The V gene lost 4 bases and the J gene lost 4 bases, with 17 bases spanning the gap. The germline V gene encodes CDR1 SGHNT and CDR2 YYREEE (reference sequence). CDR3 sequence reads: CASSPWGGVAYGYTF. In DNA form, the CDR3 reads TGTGCCAGCAGCCCGTGGGGGGGGGTCGCCTATGGCTACACCTTC.

The V gene is TRBV5-4, the J gene TRBJ2-3, with D possibly TRBD1 on 7 matching bases. This CDR3 contains 14 residues. Trimming removed 1 base from V and 13 bases from J, with 19 bases in between. Germline CDR1 and CDR2: SGHNT and YYREEE (reference sequence). CDR3 sequence (DNA): TGTGCCAGCAGCTTGCGTGGGACAGCCTGGGGGGAGTATTTT. Encoded protein: CASSLRGTAWGEYF.

The CDR3 here is CASSYSAYEQYF. The CDR3 DNA reads TGTGCCAGCAGTTACTCAGCTTACGAGCAGTACTTC. The gene calls are TRBV6-6 and TRBJ2-7; D is undetermined. CDR1 is MNHNY and CDR2 is SVGAGI in the germline V gene (reference sequence). The CDR3 sequence is 12 residues long. V lost 0 bases and J lost 4, with 4 bases in between.

The chain joins TRBV29-1 to TRBJ2-4, with 11 nucleotides matching TRBD1. The ends lost 6 bases at V and 7 bases at J; junction bases unmatched: 2. The germline V gene encodes CDR1 SQVTM and CDR2 ANQGSEA. There are 12 residues in the CDR3. CDR3 loop: CSVGDRGNIQYF. The CDR3 DNA sequence: TGCAGCGTGGGGGACAGGGGGAACATTCAGTACTTC.

About this clone: At the DNA level, this CDR3 is encoded by other sequences in the same sample as well. The rearrangement joins TRBV5-1 to TRBJ1-1; possibly TRBD1 for D (6 bases). Trimming stripped 4 bases from V and 2 bases from J, with 12 bases between. The CDR3 runs 14 residues. The germline CDR1 and CDR2 sequences are SGHRS and YFSETQ. The CDR3 sequence is CASSPTQGNTEAFF. The DNA for the CDR3 is TGCGCCAGCAGCCCTACACAGGGAAACACTGAAGCTTTCTTT.

The V and J genes are TRBV6-6 and TRBJ1-3; 10 bases are shared with TRBD1. Germline V gene sequence: CDR1 MNHNY, CDR2 SVGAGI (reference sequence). The ends lost 5 bases at V and 0 bases at J; junction bases unmatched: 4. This CDR3 has 16 amino acids. CDR3 DNA sequence: TGTGCCAGCAGTCCGGGACAGGGGAGCTCTGGAAACACCATATATTTT. It translates to CASSPGQGSSGNTIYF.

This chain joins TRBV9 and TRBJ1-6; D might be TRBD1 (5 bases). This CDR3 spans 14 amino acids. The germline V and J ends were trimmed by 0 bases and 8 bases, with 9 bases remaining between them. CDR1 is SGDLS, CDR2 YYNGEE, per germline. The CDR3 DNA sequence: TGTGCCAGCAGCGTAGCCGGGGGAGATTCACCCCTCCACTTT. It translates to CASSVAGGDSPLHF. The variable domain in full, with the rest retrieved from reference TRBV9 and TRBJ1-6, is DSGVTQTPKHLITATGQRVTLRCSPRSGDLSVYWYQQSLDQGLQFLIQYYNGEERAKGNILERFSAQQFPDLHSELNLSSLELGDSALYFCASSVAGGDSPLHFGNGTRLTVT.

The rearrangement joins TRBV5-4 to TRBJ1-1; 7 nucleotides line up with TRBD1. J was trimmed by 7 bases and V by 4 bases; bases with no gene match: 13. The CDR3 is made up of 15 amino acids. Germline V lookup: CDR1 SGHNT, CDR2 YYREEE (reference sequence). As DNA, the CDR3 is TGTGCCAGCAGCCATATATGGACAGGAAGGGGTGAAGCTTTCTTT. Amino acid sequence: CASSHIWTGRGEAFF.

The chain is built from TRBV27 and TRBJ2-1; 9 bases map to TRBD1. J lost 8 bases, V lost 1 base, and 9 bases had no gene match. In germline, CDR1 is MNHEY, CDR2 SMNVEV (reference sequence). This CDR3 contains 16 residues. The CDR3 DNA reads as TGTGCCAGCAGTTTATTGCTGGGGACAGGGAACGATGAGCAGTTCTTC. The encoded protein is CASSLLLGTGNDEQFF.

The chain uses TRBV5-1 and TRBJ2-1, with D hard to call. CDR1 is SGHRS and CDR2 is YFSETQ in the germline V gene. CDR3 length: 12 amino acids. The V end was cut by 0 bases, the J end by 15 bases, with 13 bases between. The CDR3 region is CASSLAGGYRFF. The CDR3 region has the DNA TGCGCCAGCAGCTTGGCTGGCGGTTACCGGTTCTTC.

The chain has TRBV7-8 and TRBJ1-1; D is undetermined. V lost 5 bases, J lost 6 bases, and 13 bases lay in between. The CDR3 loop spans 13 amino acids. Germline V gene sequence: CDR1 SGHVS, CDR2 FQNEAQ. The CDR3 loop reads CASSQTRNSEAFF. The CDR3 DNA reads TGTGCCAGCAGCCAAACGCGGAATTCTGAAGCTTTCTTT.

The chain recombines TRBV7-9 with TRBJ1-5, with no clear D. The germline CDR1 and CDR2 sequences are SEHNR and FQNEAQ (reference sequence). Trimming took 1 base from V and 6 from J, leaving 7 bases between them. This CDR3 has 13 residues. Here the CDR3 reads CASSLGGVQPQHF. The CDR3 DNA sequence: TGTGCCAGCAGCTTAGGGGGAGTTCAGCCCCAGCATTTT.

The V and J genes are TRBV3-1 (or the pseudogene TRBV3-2) and TRBJ1-2, with 8 bases matching TRBD1. With 0 bases clipped from V and 0 bases from J, the junction kept 12 bases outside the gene matches. Looked up from germline, CDR1 is LGHDT and CDR2 is YNNKEL (reference sequence). The CDR3 length is 19 residues. The CDR3: CASSQDSGTGGSANYGYTF. CDR3 in DNA: TGTGCCAGCAGCCAAGATTCCGGGACAGGAGGCTCAGCTAACTATGGCTACACCTTC.

The chain recombines TRBV4-3 with TRBJ2-3; perhaps TRBD2 as D (6 bases). V gave up 1 base and J gave up 0 bases, with 14 bases separating them. The CDR3 is made up of 17 amino acids. CDR1 is LGHNA and CDR2 is YSLEER in the germline V gene. The CDR3 coding sequence is TGCGCCAGCAGCCAAGTGGGGGGAATTCGTAGCACAGATACGCAGTATTTT. Protein product: CASSQVGGIRSTDTQYF.

V is TRBV7-9 and J is TRBJ1-6, with 7 bases matching TRBD1. This CDR3 is built from 16 residues. Germline trimming cut 4 bases from V and 0 bases from J; bases unmatched to any gene: 3. CDR1 and CDR2 (germline): SEHNR, FQNEAQ (reference sequence). CDR3 amino acids: CASSYDRDSYNSPLHF. DNA for the CDR3: TGTGCCAGCAGCTACGACAGGGACTCCTATAATTCACCCCTCCACTTT.